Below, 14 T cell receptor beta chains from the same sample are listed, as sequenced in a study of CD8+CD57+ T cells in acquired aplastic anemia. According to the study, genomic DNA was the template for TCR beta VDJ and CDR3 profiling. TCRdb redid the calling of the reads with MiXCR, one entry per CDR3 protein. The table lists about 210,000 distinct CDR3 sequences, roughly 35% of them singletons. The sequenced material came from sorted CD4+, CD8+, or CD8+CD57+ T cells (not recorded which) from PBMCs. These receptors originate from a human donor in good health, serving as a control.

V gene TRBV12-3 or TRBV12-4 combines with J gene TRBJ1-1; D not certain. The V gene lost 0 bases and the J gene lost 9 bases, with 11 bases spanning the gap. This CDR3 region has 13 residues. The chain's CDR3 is CASSLAGQFKAFF. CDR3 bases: TGTGCCAGCAGTTTAGCGGGCCAGTTCAAAGCTTTCTTT.

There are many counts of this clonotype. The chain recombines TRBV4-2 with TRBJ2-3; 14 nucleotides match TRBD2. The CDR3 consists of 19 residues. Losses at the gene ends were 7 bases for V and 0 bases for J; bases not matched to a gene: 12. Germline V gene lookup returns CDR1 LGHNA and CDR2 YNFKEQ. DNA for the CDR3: TGTGCCAGCACCCGAGGACTAGCGGGGGGAGGAACTAGCACAGATACGCAGTATTTT. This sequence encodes CASTRGLAGGGTSTDTQYF.

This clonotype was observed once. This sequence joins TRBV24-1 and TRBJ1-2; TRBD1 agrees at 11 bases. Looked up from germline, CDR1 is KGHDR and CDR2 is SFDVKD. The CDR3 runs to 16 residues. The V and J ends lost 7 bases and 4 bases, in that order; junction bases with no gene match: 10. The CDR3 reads CATRRTGGGKLYGYTF. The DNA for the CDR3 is TGTGCCACCAGGAGGACAGGGGGCGGGAAACTCTATGGCTACACCTTC.

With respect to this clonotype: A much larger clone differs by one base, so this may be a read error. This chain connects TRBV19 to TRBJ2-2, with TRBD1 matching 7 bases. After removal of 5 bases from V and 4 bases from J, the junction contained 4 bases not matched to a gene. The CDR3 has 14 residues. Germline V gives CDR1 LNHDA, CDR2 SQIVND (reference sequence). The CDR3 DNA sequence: TGTGCCAGTAGTTTGGACAGGACCACCGGGGAGCTGTTTTTT. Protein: CASSLDRTTGELFF.

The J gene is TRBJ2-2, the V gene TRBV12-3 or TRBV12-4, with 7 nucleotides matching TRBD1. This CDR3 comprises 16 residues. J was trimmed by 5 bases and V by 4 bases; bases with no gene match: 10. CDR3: CASSWGNRGKTGELFF. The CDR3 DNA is TGTGCCAGCAGTTGGGGTAACAGGGGTAAAACCGGGGAGCTGTTTTTT.

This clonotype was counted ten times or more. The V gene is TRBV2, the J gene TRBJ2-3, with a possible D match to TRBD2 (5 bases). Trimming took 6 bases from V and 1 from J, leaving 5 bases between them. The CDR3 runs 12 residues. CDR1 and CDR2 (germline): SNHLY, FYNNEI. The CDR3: CASRRGTDTQYF. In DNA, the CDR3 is TGTGCCAGCAGGCGGGGCACAGATACGCAGTATTTT.

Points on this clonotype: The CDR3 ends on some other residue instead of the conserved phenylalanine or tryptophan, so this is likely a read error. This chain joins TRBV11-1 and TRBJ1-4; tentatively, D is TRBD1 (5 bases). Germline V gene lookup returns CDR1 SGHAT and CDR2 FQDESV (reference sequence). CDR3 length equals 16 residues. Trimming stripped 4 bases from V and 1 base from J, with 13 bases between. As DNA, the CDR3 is TGTGCCAGCAGCTCCGAACTAGACAGAACTAATGAAAAACTGTTTCTT. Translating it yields CASSSELDRTNEKLFL.

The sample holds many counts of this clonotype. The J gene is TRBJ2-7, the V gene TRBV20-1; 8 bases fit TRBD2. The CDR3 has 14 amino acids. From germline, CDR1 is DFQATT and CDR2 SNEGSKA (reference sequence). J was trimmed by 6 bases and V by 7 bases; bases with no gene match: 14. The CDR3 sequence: CSVLGLARLPEQYF. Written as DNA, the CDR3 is TGCAGTGTTCTCGGACTAGCACGTCTTCCCGAGCAGTACTTC.

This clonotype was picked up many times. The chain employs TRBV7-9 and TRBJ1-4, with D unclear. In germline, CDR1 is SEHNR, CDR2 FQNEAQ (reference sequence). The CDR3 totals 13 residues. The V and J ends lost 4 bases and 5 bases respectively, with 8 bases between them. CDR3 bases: TGTGCCAGCAGCTACACGGGAAATGAAAAACTGTTTTTT. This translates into CASSYTGNEKLFF.

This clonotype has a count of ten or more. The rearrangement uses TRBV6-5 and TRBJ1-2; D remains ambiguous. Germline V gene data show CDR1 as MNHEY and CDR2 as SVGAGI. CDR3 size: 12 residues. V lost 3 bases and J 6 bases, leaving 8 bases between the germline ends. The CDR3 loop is CASSYGRDGYTF. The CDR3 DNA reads TGTGCCAGCAGTTATGGAAGGGATGGCTACACCTTC.

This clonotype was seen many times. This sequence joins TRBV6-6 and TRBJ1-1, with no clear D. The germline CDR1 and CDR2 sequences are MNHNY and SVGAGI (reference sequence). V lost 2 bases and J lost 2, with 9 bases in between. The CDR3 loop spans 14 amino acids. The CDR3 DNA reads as TGTGCCAGCAGTTACGAGACTGTCAACACTGAAGCTTTCTTT. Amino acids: CASSYETVNTEAFF.

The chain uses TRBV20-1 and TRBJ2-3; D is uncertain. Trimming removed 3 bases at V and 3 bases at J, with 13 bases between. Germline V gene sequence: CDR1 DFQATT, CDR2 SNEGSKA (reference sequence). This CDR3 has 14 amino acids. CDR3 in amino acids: CSARIFGYTDTQYF. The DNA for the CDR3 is TGCAGTGCTAGGATTTTTGGTTATACAGATACGCAGTATTTT.

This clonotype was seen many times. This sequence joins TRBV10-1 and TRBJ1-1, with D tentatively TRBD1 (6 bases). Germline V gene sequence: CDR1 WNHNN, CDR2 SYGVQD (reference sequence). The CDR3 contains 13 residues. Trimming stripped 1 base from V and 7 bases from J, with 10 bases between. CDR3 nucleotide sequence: TGCGCCAGCAGTGAGTACGGACAGAGTGAAGCTTTCTTT. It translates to CASSEYGQSEAFF.

The CDR3 DNA is TGCAGTGCTTACCGGGACGGCCCCTACGAGCAGTACTTC. It specifies CSAYRDGPYEQYF. The rearrangement links TRBV20-1 to TRBJ2-7; TRBD1 or TRBD2 may be the D gene (5 bases each). CDR3 length equals 13 residues. V was pared by 5 bases and J by 2 bases, with 13 bases between. The V gene's germline CDR1 is DFQATT and CDR2 SNEGSKA (reference sequence).